This TCR beta chain emerged from a study of T cell changes during pregnancy in multiple sclerosis. Comments on this clone: Relative to the germline gene, one junction end is altered; a read error may explain this.

Germline V gene sequence: CDR1 MNHNS, CDR2 SASEGT. CDR3 length: 14 residues. Clones were sequenced by immunoSEQ multiplex PCR, and TCRdb holds only the in-frame ones, with some missing. Of approximately 80,000 clones listed, around 93% are singletons. The rearrangement joins TRBV6-1 to TRBJ2-1; 13 nucleotides match TRBD2. The TCR originated in a female donor in good health, enrolled as a control in a pregnancy study. The sequences come from peripheral blood, collected in the second trimester of pregnancy. The CDR3: CASRETSGGAAYIF. In nucleotides, the CDR3 is TGTGCCAGCAGGGAAACTAGCGGGGGGGCAGCTTATATCTTC.